The source of this T cell receptor (beta chain) is a study of CXCR3-negative and CXCR3-positive naive CD8 T cells. Notes on the study in general: Memory cells differed in TRBV-TRBJ usage, but naive CXCR3-negative and CXCR3-positive cells had similar usage. Relative to memory CD8+ cells, whose diversity was much lower, both naive subsets had comparably high diversity. For CXCR3-positive naive cells, TRB CDR3s were more hydrophobic than those of CXCR3-negative naive cells. No difference in surface CD5 was seen between naive subsets, and TCR strength was inferred from TRB CDR3 properties.

Cells classed as naive CD8+ T cells were CD45RO-CCR7+CD27+CD95-. This clonotype is identified as medium-sized from frequency. Its cognate antigen is unknown. The TRB cDNA libraries were prepared by 5' RACE with UMI labels. TCRdb reanalyzed the 5' RACE reads, giving one entry per CDR3 protein sequence and no DNA. The ten most abundant clones cover 1.1% to 1.5% of a sample with approximately 6,000 distinct CDR3 sequences. CDR1 is LGHDT, CDR2 YNNKEL, per germline (reference sequence). This CDR3 has 14 amino acids. The sequencing sample was made of naive CXCR3+ CD8+ T cells from blood. The subset here: CD45RO-CCR7+CD27+CD95- naive CD8+ T cells expressing CXCR3 (TNR3+). This receptor was obtained from a human donor in good health. Some clones in this sample may be carry-over from other donors' samples. J is TRBJ2-3 and V is TRBV3-1. CDR3 sequence reads: CASSQGLSTDTQYF.